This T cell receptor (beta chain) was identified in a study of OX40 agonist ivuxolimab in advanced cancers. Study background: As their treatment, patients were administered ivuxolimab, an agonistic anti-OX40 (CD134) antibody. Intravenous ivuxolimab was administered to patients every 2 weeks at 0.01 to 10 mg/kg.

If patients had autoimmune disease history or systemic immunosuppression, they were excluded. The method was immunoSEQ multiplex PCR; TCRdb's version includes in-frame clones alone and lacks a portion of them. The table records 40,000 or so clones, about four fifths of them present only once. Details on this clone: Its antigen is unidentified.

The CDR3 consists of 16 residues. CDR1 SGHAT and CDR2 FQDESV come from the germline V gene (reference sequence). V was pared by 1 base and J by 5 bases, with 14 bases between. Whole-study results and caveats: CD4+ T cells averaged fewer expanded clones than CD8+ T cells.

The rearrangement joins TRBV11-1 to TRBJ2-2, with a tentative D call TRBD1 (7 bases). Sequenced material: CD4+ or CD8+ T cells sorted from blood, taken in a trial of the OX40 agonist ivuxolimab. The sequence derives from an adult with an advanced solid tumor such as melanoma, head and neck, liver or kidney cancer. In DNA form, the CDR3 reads TGTGCCAGCAGCTTAGGGGCAGGGGGGCGGACCGGGGAGCTGTTTTTT. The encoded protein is CASSLGAGGRTGELFF.